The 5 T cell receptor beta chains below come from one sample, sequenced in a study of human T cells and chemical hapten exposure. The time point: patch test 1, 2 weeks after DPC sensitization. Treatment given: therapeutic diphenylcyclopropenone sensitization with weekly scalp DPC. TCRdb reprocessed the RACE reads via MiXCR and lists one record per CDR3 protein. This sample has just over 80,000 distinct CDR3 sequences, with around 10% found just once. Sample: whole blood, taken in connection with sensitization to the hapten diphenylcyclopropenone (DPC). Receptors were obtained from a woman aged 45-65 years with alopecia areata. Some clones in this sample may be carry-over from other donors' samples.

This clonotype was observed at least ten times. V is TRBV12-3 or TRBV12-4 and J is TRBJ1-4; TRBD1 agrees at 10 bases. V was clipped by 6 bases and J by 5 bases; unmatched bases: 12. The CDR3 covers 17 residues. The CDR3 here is CASSRTGGSIRNEKLFF. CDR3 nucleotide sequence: TGTGCCAGCAGCCGGACAGGGGGAAGTATTAGGAATGAAAAACTGTTTTTT.

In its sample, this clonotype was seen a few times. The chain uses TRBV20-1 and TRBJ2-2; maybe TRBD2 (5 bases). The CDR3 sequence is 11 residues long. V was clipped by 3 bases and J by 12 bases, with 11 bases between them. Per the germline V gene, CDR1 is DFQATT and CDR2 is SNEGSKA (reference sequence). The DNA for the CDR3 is TGCAGTGCTAGGGGAGACGGTCAGCTGTTTTTT. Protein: CSARGDGQLFF.

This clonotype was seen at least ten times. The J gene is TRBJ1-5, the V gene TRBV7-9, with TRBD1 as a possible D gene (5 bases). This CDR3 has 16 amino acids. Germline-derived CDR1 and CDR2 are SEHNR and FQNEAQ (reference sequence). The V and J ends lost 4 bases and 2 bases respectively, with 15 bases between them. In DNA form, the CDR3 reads TGTGCCAGCAGCTCCGGGACCCTTGGGGGCAATCAGCCCCAGCATTTT. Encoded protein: CASSSGTLGGNQPQHF.

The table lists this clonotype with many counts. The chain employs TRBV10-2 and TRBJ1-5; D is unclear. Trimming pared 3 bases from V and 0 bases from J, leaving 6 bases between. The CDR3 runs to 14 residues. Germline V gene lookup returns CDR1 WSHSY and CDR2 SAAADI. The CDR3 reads CASSDGYSNQPQHF. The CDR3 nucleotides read TGCGCCAGCAGTGACGGGTATAGCAATCAGCCCCAGCATTTT.

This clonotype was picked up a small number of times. CDR3 nucleotides: TGCGCCAGCAGCCAAGCCTACTGGACGGGGAGCACAGATACGCAGTATTTT. It specifies CASSQAYWTGSTDTQYF. The chain recombines TRBV4-3 with TRBJ2-3; the D gene is possibly TRBD2 (5 bases). CDR3 length equals 17 residues. CDR1 and CDR2 from the germline V gene are LGHNA and YSLEER. V was shortened by 1 base and J by 0 bases, with 14 bases between the two germline ends.